This record concerns one TCR beta chain sequence. MiXCR, run by TCRdb on the 5' RACE reads, gives a single entry per CDR3 protein. The sample has 10,000 to 14,000 distinct CDR3 sequences, more than 45% seen once; the top ten hold approximately 13%. CDR3 length: 16 amino acids. Deletions cut 2 bases from V and 3 bases from J, with 19 bases between. The germline V gene encodes CDR1 SQVTM and CDR2 ANQGSEA. J is TRBJ1-2 and V is TRBV29-1, with unresolved D. Material for sequencing was tumor-infiltrating naive CD4+ T cells sorted from the breast tumor. Regarding subset: naive CD4+ T cells, CD4+CD45RA+CD25-. The source of this sequence is a female donor with breast cancer. The DNA for the CDR3 is TGCAGCGTTGAATTCCCACACCTCGGTTGGGACTATGGCTACACCTTC. Protein: CSVEFPHLGWDYGYTF.